This entry describes one TCR beta chain. In the same sample, other DNA sequences code for this CDR3. This sample is drawn from a study of shared clonotypes between healthy human individuals. TCRdb's copy holds only in-frame clones and misses some; the assay was immunoSEQ multiplex PCR. The repertoire holds about 520,000 clones, about 85% seen once, with about 13% in the top ten. This clonotype originated in a woman in her thirties or forties in good health. Some clones in this sample may be carry-over from other donors' samples. The material sequenced was PBMCs.

CDR3 loop: CASSSSGTTNTGELFF. CDR3 nucleotide sequence: TGCGCCAGCAGCTCGTCCGGGACGACGAACACCGGGGAGCTGTTTTTT. The chain joins TRBV5-1 to TRBJ2-2; D tentatively fits TRBD1 or TRBD2 (5 bases each). Germline CDR1 and CDR2: SGHRS and YFSETQ. This CDR3 region has 16 residues. The germline V and J ends were trimmed by 3 bases and 0 bases, with 12 bases remaining between them.